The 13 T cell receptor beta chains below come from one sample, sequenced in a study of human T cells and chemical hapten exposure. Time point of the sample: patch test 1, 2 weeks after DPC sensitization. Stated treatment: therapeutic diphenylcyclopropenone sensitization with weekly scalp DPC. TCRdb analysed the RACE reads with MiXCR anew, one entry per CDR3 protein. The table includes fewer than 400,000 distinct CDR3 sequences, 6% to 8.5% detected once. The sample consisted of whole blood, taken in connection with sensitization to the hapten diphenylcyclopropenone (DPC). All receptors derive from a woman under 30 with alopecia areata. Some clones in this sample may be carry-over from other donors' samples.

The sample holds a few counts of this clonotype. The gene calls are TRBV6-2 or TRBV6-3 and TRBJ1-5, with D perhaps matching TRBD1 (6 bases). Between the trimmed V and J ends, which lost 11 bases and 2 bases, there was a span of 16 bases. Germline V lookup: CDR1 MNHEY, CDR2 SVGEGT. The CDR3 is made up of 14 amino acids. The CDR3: CAVKEGGGNQPQHF. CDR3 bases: TGTGCCGTAAAGGAAGGGGGTGGCAATCAGCCCCAGCATTTT.

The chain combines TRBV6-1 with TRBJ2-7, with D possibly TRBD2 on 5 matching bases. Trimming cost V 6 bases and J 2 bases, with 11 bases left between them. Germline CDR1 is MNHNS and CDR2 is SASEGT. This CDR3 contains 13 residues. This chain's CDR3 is CASRETGTYEQYF. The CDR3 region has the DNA TGTGCCAGCAGAGAGACGGGAACCTACGAGCAGTACTTC.

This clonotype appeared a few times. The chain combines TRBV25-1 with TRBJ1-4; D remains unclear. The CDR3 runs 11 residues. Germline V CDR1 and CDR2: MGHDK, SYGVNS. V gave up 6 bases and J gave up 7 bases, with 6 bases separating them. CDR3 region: CASREGEKLFF. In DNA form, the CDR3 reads TGTGCCAGCAGAGAAGGTGAAAAACTGTTTTTT.

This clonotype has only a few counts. The CDR3 loop reads CASTRETGTHTEAFF. The CDR3, as DNA: TGTGCCAGCACCCGAGAAACCGGGACTCACACTGAAGCTTTCTTT. J is TRBJ1-1 and V is TRBV6-2 or TRBV6-3, with a possible D match to TRBD1 (5 bases). Per germline, CDR1 MNHEY and CDR2 SVGEGT. This CDR3 is 15 amino acids long. With 7 bases removed from V and 3 bases from J, the gap between germline ends came to 18 bases.

The CDR3 bases are TGTGCCAGCAGCTTAGGTGGGACAGGTGCTGGAAACACCATATATTTT. It translates to CASSLGGTGAGNTIYF. The chain carries TRBV7-8 and TRBJ1-3; 8 bases fit TRBD1. Germline V gene data show CDR1 as SGHVS and CDR2 as FQNEAQ. V shed 1 base, J shed 2 bases, and the junction held 4 bases outside the gene matches. The CDR3 contains 16 residues.

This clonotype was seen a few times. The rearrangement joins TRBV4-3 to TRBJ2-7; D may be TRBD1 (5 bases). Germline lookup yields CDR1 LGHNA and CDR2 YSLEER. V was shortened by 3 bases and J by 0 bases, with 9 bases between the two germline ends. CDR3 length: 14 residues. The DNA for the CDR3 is TGCGCCAGCAGCCAGGACATTAGCTCCTACGAGCAGTACTTC. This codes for CASSQDISSYEQYF.

For the CDR3, the DNA is TGTGCCAGCAGTGAATCGACAGGGGGGTACTATGGCTACACCTTC. Protein product: CASSESTGGYYGYTF. The V call is TRBV25-1, the J call TRBJ1-2, with 9 bases that match TRBD1. Germline-derived CDR1 and CDR2 are MGHDK and SYGVNS. With 1 base clipped from V and 3 bases from J, the junction kept 3 bases outside the gene matches. The CDR3 spans 15 residues.

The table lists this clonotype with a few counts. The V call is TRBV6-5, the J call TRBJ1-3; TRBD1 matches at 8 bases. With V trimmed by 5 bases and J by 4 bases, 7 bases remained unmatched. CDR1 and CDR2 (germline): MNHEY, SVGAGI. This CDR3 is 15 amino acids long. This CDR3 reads CASSTQGALGNTIYF. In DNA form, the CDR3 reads TGTGCCAGCAGTACTCAGGGGGCGCTCGGAAACACCATATATTTT.

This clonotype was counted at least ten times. DNA of the CDR3: TGCGCCAGCACCGGCCCCGGGACCCAGGGGACCCAGTACTTC. Protein product: CASTGPGTQGTQYF. The chain uses TRBV5-1 and TRBJ2-5; D is tentatively TRBD1 or TRBD2 (5 bases each). This CDR3 is 14 amino acids long. V was cut by 6 bases and J by 7 bases, with 19 bases left in between. CDR1 SGHRS and CDR2 YFSETQ come from the germline V gene.

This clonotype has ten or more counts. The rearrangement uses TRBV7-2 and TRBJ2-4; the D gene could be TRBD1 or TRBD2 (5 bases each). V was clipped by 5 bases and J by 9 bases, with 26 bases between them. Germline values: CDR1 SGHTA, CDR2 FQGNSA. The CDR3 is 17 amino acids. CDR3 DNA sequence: TGTGCCAGCAGCCCTTCCTTCGGGACCCGAGGAATGGGCATTCAGTACTTC. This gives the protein CASSPSFGTRGMGIQYF.

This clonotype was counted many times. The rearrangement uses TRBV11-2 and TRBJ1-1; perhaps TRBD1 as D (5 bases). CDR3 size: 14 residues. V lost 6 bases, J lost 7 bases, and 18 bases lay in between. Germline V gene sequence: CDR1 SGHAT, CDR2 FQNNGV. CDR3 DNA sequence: TGTGCCAGCAGATTACCTGGGGGGGTGAATGAAGCTTTCTTT. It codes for CASRLPGGVNEAFF.

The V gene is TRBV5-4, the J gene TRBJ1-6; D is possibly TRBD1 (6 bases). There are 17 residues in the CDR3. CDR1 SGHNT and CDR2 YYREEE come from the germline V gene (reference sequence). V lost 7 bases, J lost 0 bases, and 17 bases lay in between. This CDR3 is CASGLSGAASYNSPLHF. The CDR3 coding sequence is TGTGCCAGCGGACTTTCAGGGGCCGCCTCCTATAATTCACCCCTCCACTTT.

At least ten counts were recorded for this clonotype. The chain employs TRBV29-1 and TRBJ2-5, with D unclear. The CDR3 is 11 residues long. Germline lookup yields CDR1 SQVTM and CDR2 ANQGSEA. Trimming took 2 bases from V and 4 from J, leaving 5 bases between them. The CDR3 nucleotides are TGCAGCGTTGAACCCGCAGAGACCCAGTACTTC. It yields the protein CSVEPAETQYF.